These 20 T cell receptor beta chains share one sample of origin, sequenced in a study of blood T cell repertoires in COVID-19. Sequencing used immunoSEQ multiplex PCR; TCRdb keeps in-frame clones, though not all of them. This table holds 250,000 to 400,000 clones, approximately 87% found once. Sequenced material: peripheral blood. The receptors come from a woman aged 25 to 39 with COVID-19, enrolled during active disease.

V is TRBV11-1 and J is TRBJ2-7, with 9 bases that match TRBD1. This CDR3 contains 13 residues. Germline V gives CDR1 SGHAT, CDR2 FQDESV (reference sequence). V trimming: 5 bases; J trimming: 3 bases; junction bases outside the gene matches: 2. The CDR3 region has the DNA TGTGCCAGCAGCCAGGGACAGGGCTACGAGCAGTACTTC. This codes for CASSQGQGYEQYF.

V and J are TRBV5-3 and TRBJ2-7; tentative D call: TRBD2 (6 bases). TRBV5-3 is an open reading frame, and its role is uncertain. The V end lost 3 bases, the J end lost 3 bases, and 10 bases lay between the germline ends. The length of the CDR3 is 13 residues. The CDR3, as DNA: TGTGCCAGAAGCTCCGGGGGAGACTACGAGCAGTACTTC. Protein: CARSSGGDYEQYF.

This clone was found a few times. The chain employs TRBV11-3 and TRBJ2-7; TRBD1 matches at 9 bases. From germline, CDR1 is SGHNT and CDR2 YENEEA. With V trimmed by 4 bases and J by 5 bases, 9 bases remained unmatched. CDR3 size: 15 residues. The DNA of the CDR3 is TGTGCCAGCAGCTCGGGACAGGGAGTTTTCGACGAGCAGTACTTC. Its translation is CASSSGQGVFDEQYF.

The V gene is TRBV19, the J gene TRBJ1-2, with 9 bases lining up with TRBD1. Germline values: CDR1 LNHDA, CDR2 SQIVND (reference sequence). V lost 8 bases, J lost 2 bases, and 3 bases stayed unmatched. This CDR3 has 13 residues. CDR3 amino acids: CASSTGGNYGYTF. CDR3 nucleotide sequence: TGTGCCAGTTCGACAGGGGGGAACTATGGCTACACCTTC.

The chain employs TRBV7-9 and TRBJ1-1, with no clear D. V was trimmed by 0 bases and J by 4 bases, leaving 9 bases between them. CDR1 and CDR2 (germline): SEHNR, FQNEAQ (reference sequence). The CDR3 contains 14 residues. The CDR3 DNA follows: TGTGCCAGCAGCTTAGCGAGGGTAACCACTGAAGCTTTCTTT. The encoded protein is CASSLARVTTEAFF. The complete variable domain, with remaining parts taken from reference TRBV7-9 and TRBJ1-1, reads DTGVSQNPRHKITKRGQNVTFRCDPISEHNRLYWYRQTLGQGPEFLTYFQNEAQLEKSRLLSDRFSAERPKGSFSTLEIQRTEQGDSAMYLCASSLARVTTEAFFGQGTRLTVV.

The chain combines TRBV11-1 with TRBJ2-7, with D perhaps matching TRBD1 (5 bases). The CDR3 is 15 amino acids. V lost 5 bases and J lost 1, with 15 bases in between. Germline CDR1 is SGHAT and CDR2 is FQDESV (reference sequence). CDR3 loop: CASSASRGPSYEQYF. The CDR3 bases are TGTGCCAGCAGCGCTTCTAGGGGCCCTTCCTACGAGCAGTACTTC.

The chain is built from TRBV28 and TRBJ2-5; TRBD1 might be the D (7 bases). Trimming removed 2 bases at V and 6 bases at J, with 10 bases between. There are 13 residues in the CDR3. Germline CDR1 MDHEN, CDR2 SYDVKM. This CDR3 is CASSLGGGQTQYF. CDR3 in DNA: TGTGCCAGCAGTTTAGGAGGGGGCCAGACCCAGTACTTC.

The chain couples TRBV30 to TRBJ1-3; tentatively, D is TRBD1 (6 bases). The ends were cut back, 3 bases at V and 4 bases at J, with 13 bases in the middle. Germline CDR1 reads GTSNPN; CDR2 reads SVGIG (reference sequence). This CDR3 comprises 14 residues. The DNA for the CDR3 is TGTGCCTGGAGGATAGGGGGGGTCGGAAACACCATATATTTT. Its protein is CAWRIGGVGNTIYF.

The chain employs TRBV10-3 and TRBJ2-5; 8 nucleotides align to TRBD2. With 4 bases clipped from V and 4 bases from J, the junction kept 11 bases outside the gene matches. CDR1 and CDR2 (germline): ENHRY, SYGVKD. The CDR3 totals 16 residues. CDR3 residues: CAISVGPGLERETQYF. CDR3 nucleotide sequence: TGTGCCATCAGTGTCGGCCCGGGACTAGAGCGAGAGACCCAGTACTTC.

The V and J genes are TRBV7-8 and TRBJ2-2; TRBD1 agrees at 7 bases. The germline gives CDR1 SGHVS, CDR2 FQNEAQ. This CDR3 has 21 amino acids. V lost 3 bases, J lost 4 bases, and 23 bases stayed unmatched. CDR3 nucleotides: TGTGCCAGCAGCTTTTGCCCCTCGGACAGGTGCCCTGCCGTGGGCACCGGGGAGCTGTTTTTT. It yields the protein CASSFCPSDRCPAVGTGELFF.

J is TRBJ2-5 and V is TRBV5-1; 15 bases map to TRBD2. CDR3 length: 18 amino acids. Germline V gene lookup returns CDR1 SGHRS and CDR2 YFSETQ. Germline trimming cut 4 bases from V and 3 bases from J; bases unmatched to any gene: 10. CDR3 DNA: TGCGCCAGCAGCCTCTGGACTAGCGGGAGGGTTTGGGAAGAGACCCAGTACTTC. Its translation: CASSLWTSGRVWEETQYF.

J is TRBJ2-7 and V is TRBV4-1, with D possibly being TRBD1 (5 bases). The V and J ends lost 0 bases and 4 bases respectively, with 13 bases between them. The CDR3 runs to 15 residues. From germline, CDR1 is MGHRA and CDR2 YSYEKL. The CDR3 is CASSQDRSGLYEQYF. The CDR3 bases are TGCGCCAGCAGCCAAGATCGATCAGGGTTGTACGAGCAGTACTTC.

The chain employs TRBV19 and TRBJ1-1; D might be TRBD1 (5 bases). The germline gives CDR1 LNHDA, CDR2 SQIVND (reference sequence). V lost 5 bases and J lost 1, with 17 bases in between. The CDR3 length is 16 residues. The CDR3 DNA follows: TGTGCCAGTAGTTACTCAGGGATCCAAAGGAACACTGAAGCTTTCTTT. This gives the protein CASSYSGIQRNTEAFF.

The CDR3 sequence is CASSSLGAETQYF. The CDR3 bases are TGTGCCAGTAGTAGCTTAGGGGCCGAGACCCAGTACTTC. The chain recombines TRBV19 with TRBJ2-5; weak D call: TRBD1 (5 bases). This CDR3 comprises 13 residues. CDR1 and CDR2 (germline): LNHDA, SQIVND (reference sequence). Trimming removed 4 bases at V and 5 bases at J, with 11 bases between.

This chain links TRBV5-1 with TRBJ2-3, with D maybe TRBD1 (5 bases). Germline lookup yields CDR1 SGHRS and CDR2 YFSETQ. CDR3 length: 15 residues. V was clipped by 2 bases and J by 0 bases, with 10 bases between them. The chain's CDR3 is CASSFAQVSTDTQYF. CDR3 nucleotide sequence: TGCGCCAGCAGCTTCGCACAGGTTAGCACAGATACGCAGTATTTT.

The J gene is TRBJ1-5, the V gene TRBV19; 7 nucleotides align to TRBD1. The CDR3 is 18 residues long. The germline V gene has CDR1 LNHDA and CDR2 SQIVND (reference sequence). The V segment lost 3 bases and the J segment 5 bases; nucleotides outside the gene matches: 16. In DNA, the CDR3 is TGTGCCAGTAGTATTGGGGGTATGACAGGGTACGGTTATCAGCCCCAGCATTTT. It encodes CASSIGGMTGYGYQPQHF.

V is TRBV15 and J is TRBJ2-2; perhaps TRBD1 as D (5 bases). The CDR3 is 16 amino acids. V gave up 0 bases and J gave up 5 bases, with 13 bases separating them. CDR1 is LNHNV and CDR2 is YYDKDF in the germline V gene (reference sequence). CDR3 in amino acids: CATSRDLQGGTGELFF. As DNA, the CDR3 is TGTGCCACCAGCAGAGATCTTCAGGGTGGTACCGGGGAGCTGTTTTTT. The variable domain in full, with the rest retrieved from reference TRBV15 and TRBJ2-2, is DAMVIQNPRYQVTQFGKPVTLSCSQTLNHNVMYWYQQKSSQAPKLLFHYYDKDFNNEADTPDNFQSRRPNTSFCFLDIRSPGLGDTAMYLCATSRDLQGGTGELFFGEGSRLTVL.

This chain uses TRBV28 with TRBJ1-5; weak D call: TRBD1 (6 bases). Germline lookup yields CDR1 MDHEN and CDR2 SYDVKM. V dropped 7 bases and J dropped 7 bases, with 20 bases sitting between them. This CDR3 region has 15 residues. CDR3 in DNA: TGTGCCAGCATCGAAGGACAGTACAGGGTGCAGCCCCAGCATTTT. Its translation is CASIEGQYRVQPQHF.

CDR3 region: CASVEGNSPLHF. CDR3 sequence (DNA): TGTGCCAGCGTGGAGGGAAATTCACCCCTCCACTTT. The gene calls are TRBV6-5 and TRBJ1-6, with no clear D. Germline loops: CDR1 MNHEY, CDR2 SVGAGI. The ends were cut back, 8 bases at V and 7 bases at J, with 9 bases in the middle. This CDR3 comprises 12 residues.

The V call is TRBV30, the J call TRBJ1-2; a weak D match, TRBD1 (6 bases). V lost 5 bases to trimming and J lost 4 bases, with 17 bases between them. The germline V gene encodes CDR1 GTSNPN and CDR2 SVGIG (reference sequence). The length of the CDR3 is 14 residues. CDR3 sequence reads: CAWGDYRVVYGYTF. The CDR3 DNA reads TGTGCCTGGGGCGACTACAGGGTCGTCTATGGCTACACCTTC.